This T cell receptor beta chain was recovered during a study of cytomegalovirus exposure and HLA in healthy donors. Primers for the PCR totalled 60 Vbeta and 13 Jbeta. The assay was immunoSEQ multiplex PCR, and TCRdb's table has in-frame clones only and misses some. Of 150,000 to 200,000 clones in the sample, roughly 80% are singletons; the top ten hold 1.5%. On this clone itself: Its cognate antigen is unknown.

Study outcomes and limitations: A later analysis showed that HLA-associated TCR beta chains had undergone more clonal expansion than equally common others. Overall, roughly 150 TCR beta chains were annotated as cytomegalovirus-associated. A previous analysis found most TCR beta V segments productive roughly 87% or roughly 30% of the time.

The V end lost 0 bases, the J end lost 5 bases, and 17 bases lay between the germline ends. The CDR3 consists of 16 residues. Germline V gene sequence: CDR1 SGHRS, CDR2 YFSETQ. The chain is built from TRBV5-1 and TRBJ2-5; TRBD2 might be the D (6 bases). Sequencing was carried out using PBMCs. This TCR was recovered from a girl aged 10-17 years in good health and CMV-seropositive. CDR3 in amino acids: CASSLGHGASVETQYF. CDR3 sequence (DNA): TGCGCCAGCAGCTTGGGCCACGGGGCTAGCGTGGAGACCCAGTACTTC.